These 23 T cell receptor beta chains were all obtained from the same sample, sequenced in a study of T cell repertoires in cytomegalovirus infection. One entry per CDR3 protein results from TCRdb running MiXCR on the reads. The table includes 150,000 to 200,000 distinct CDR3 sequences, 13% to 15% detected once. Sequencing was done on a sample of PBMCs. Every receptor here comes from a human donor in good health (CMV status not recorded). Some clones in this sample may be carry-over from other donors' samples.

This clonotype appeared a single time. This chain links TRBV28 with TRBJ2-6; the D is unclear. This CDR3 has 15 amino acids. The ends were cut back, 5 bases at V and 0 bases at J, with 8 bases in the middle. Per germline, CDR1 MDHEN and CDR2 SYDVKM. CDR3 residues: CASSPAFSGANVLTF. In nucleotides, the CDR3 is TGTGCCAGCAGTCCCGCCTTCTCTGGGGCCAACGTCCTGACTTTC.

This clonotype occurred many times. Written as DNA, the CDR3 is TGTGCCAGCAGTTTTGGGGGGGGACAGCCCCAGCATTTT. Translated, it gives CASSFGGGQPQHF. This chain connects TRBV12-3 or TRBV12-4 to TRBJ1-5; maybe TRBD1 (5 bases). This CDR3 is 13 amino acids long. Trimming left V 3 bases short and J 7 bases short, with 10 bases between.

Regarding this clonotype: One end of the junction fails to match germline, which may point to a read error. The chain couples TRBV19 to TRBJ2-1; perhaps TRBD1 as D (6 bases). This CDR3 region has 14 residues. The germline CDR1 and CDR2 sequences are LNHDA and SQIVND (reference sequence). For the CDR3, the DNA is TGTGCGAGTAGTATAAGGGGGTTCAACAATGAGCAGTTCTTC. It specifies CASSIRGFNNEQFF.

This rearrangement joins TRBV9 to TRBJ1-1; D is possibly TRBD1 (6 bases). The length of the CDR3 is 16 residues. Trimming removed 3 bases at V and 1 base at J, with 16 bases between. Per germline, CDR1 SGDLS and CDR2 YYNGEE. As DNA, the CDR3 is TGTGCCAGCAGCGCCCGAGCAGGGGCCCCGAACACTGAAGCTTTCTTT. Translated, it gives CASSARAGAPNTEAFF.

The rearrangement joins TRBV28 to TRBJ2-4; 7 nucleotides line up with TRBD1. The germline CDR1 and CDR2 sequences are MDHEN and SYDVKM. The V segment lost 8 bases and the J segment 7 bases; nucleotides outside the gene matches: 11. The CDR3 covers 14 residues. CDR3 in amino acids: CASVPTGTANIQYF. The CDR3, as DNA: TGTGCCAGCGTACCGACCGGGACAGCTAACATTCAGTACTTC.

This clonotype was detected ten times or more. J is TRBJ1-5 and V is TRBV7-2; 10 bases fit TRBD1. Germline CDR1 reads SGHTA; CDR2 reads FQGNSA. V lost 4 bases, J lost 6 bases, and 6 bases stayed unmatched. The CDR3 is 15 residues long. The CDR3 nucleotides read TGTGCCAGCAGCTCCTCAGACAGGGGGCGTCAGCCCCAGCATTTT. The encoded protein is CASSSSDRGRQPQHF.

This clonotype was seen a handful of times. The chain couples TRBV28 to TRBJ1-1; tentative D call: TRBD1 (6 bases). The CDR3 has 16 amino acids. Germline V gene lookup returns CDR1 MDHEN and CDR2 SYDVKM. Trimming left V 3 bases short and J 1 base short, with 15 bases between. The CDR3: CASSFWAGASNTEAFF. For the CDR3, the DNA is TGTGCCAGCAGTTTCTGGGCAGGGGCCTCGAACACTGAAGCTTTCTTT.

Many counts were recorded for this clonotype. The chain recombines TRBV7-2 with TRBJ2-7; TRBD2 is a possible D gene (5 bases). Germline CDR1 reads SGHTA; CDR2 reads FQGNSA. V gave up 3 bases and J gave up 1 base, with 7 bases separating them. The CDR3 is 13 amino acids. The CDR3 DNA reads as TGTGCCAGCAGCTTCGGGGAGTCCTACGAGCAGTACTTC. Its translation is CASSFGESYEQYF.

This clonotype was seen at least ten times. The chain employs TRBV7-2 and TRBJ2-5; D tentatively reads TRBD1 or TRBD2 (6 bases each). The ends were cut back, 6 bases at V and 5 bases at J, with 13 bases in the middle. The CDR3 length is 13 residues. CDR1 is SGHTA and CDR2 is FQGNSA in the germline V gene. As DNA, the CDR3 is TGTGCCAGCAGACGGGGGCTTGGGGAGACCCAGTACTTC. The encoded protein is CASRRGLGETQYF.

This clonotype came up many times. The chain combines TRBV6-2 or TRBV6-3 with TRBJ2-1; D could derive from TRBD1 or TRBD2 (5 bases each). The V end lost 7 bases, the J end lost 3 bases, and 16 bases lay between the germline ends. The CDR3 has 15 amino acids. Looked up from germline, CDR1 is MNHEY and CDR2 is SVGEGT. CDR3 DNA sequence: TGTGCCAGCACCATACTGGGGGAGCGCTACAATGAGCAGTTCTTC. This gives the protein CASTILGERYNEQFF.

The chain is built from TRBV9 and TRBJ2-3, with D tentatively TRBD2 (5 bases). The CDR3 consists of 15 residues. From germline, CDR1 is SGDLS and CDR2 YYNGEE. V was clipped by 1 base and J by 0 bases, with 9 bases between them. DNA for the CDR3: TGTGCCAGCAGCGTAAGCGGCCCTAGCACAGATACGCAGTATTTT. It specifies CASSVSGPSTDTQYF. The complete variable domain, with remaining parts taken from reference TRBV9 and TRBJ2-3, reads DSGVTQTPKHLITATGQRVTLRCSPRSGDLSVYWYQQSLDQGLQFLIQYYNGEERAKGNILERFSAQQFPDLHSELNLSSLELGDSALYFCASSVSGPSTDTQYFGPGTRLTVL.

This clonotype appeared many times. This chain uses TRBV4-1 with TRBJ2-3; D remains unclear. V was cut by 0 bases and J by 6 bases, with 13 bases left in between. The V gene's germline CDR1 is MGHRA and CDR2 YSYEKL. The CDR3 consists of 15 residues. The CDR3 DNA sequence: TGCGCCAGCAGCCAAGAAGGCGGTTCCGGGGATACGCAGTATTTT. Protein product: CASSQEGGSGDTQYF.

This clonotype was seen ten or more times. The gene calls are TRBV19 and TRBJ1-1; a possible D gene is TRBD1 (5 bases). Germline V CDR1 and CDR2: LNHDA, SQIVND (reference sequence). This CDR3 spans 16 amino acids. V dropped 6 bases and J dropped 0 bases, with 17 bases sitting between them. CDR3 in amino acids: CASRREGTRMNTEAFF. CDR3 nucleotides: TGTGCCAGTAGGAGAGAAGGGACCCGAATGAACACTGAAGCTTTCTTT. Combining the CDR3 with reference TRBV19 and TRBJ1-1 gives the whole variable domain DGGITQSPKYLFRKEGQNVTLSCEQNLNHDAMYWYRQDPGQGLRLIYYSQIVNDFQKGDIAEGYSVSREKKESFPLTVTSAQKNPTAFYLCASRREGTRMNTEAFFGQGTRLTVV.

Only a few counts were recorded for this clonotype. The chain combines TRBV3-1 with TRBJ1-1; a possible D gene is TRBD1 (5 bases). Germline lookup yields CDR1 LGHDT and CDR2 YNNKEL (reference sequence). V shed 1 base and J shed 9 bases, with 12 bases lying between them. The CDR3 loop spans 13 amino acids. This CDR3 is CASSQVQGLKAFF. CDR3 bases: TGTGCCAGCAGCCAAGTCCAGGGCCTCAAAGCTTTCTTT.

The chain links TRBV27 to TRBJ1-5; 7 bases match TRBD1. V was clipped by 0 bases and J by 5 bases; unmatched bases: 4. CDR3 length equals 15 residues. The germline V gene encodes CDR1 MNHEY and CDR2 SMNVEV (reference sequence). For the CDR3, the DNA is TGTGCCAGCAGTTTATCAAGACAGGGCCATCAGCCCCAGCATTTT. Translation: CASSLSRQGHQPQHF.

This clonotype has just a few counts. The chain links TRBV11-3 to TRBJ1-5; D is uncertain. Trimming left V 3 bases short and J 5 bases short, with 11 bases between. Germline CDR1 and CDR2: SGHNT and YENEEA. This CDR3 region has 14 residues. The CDR3 coding sequence is TGTGCCAGCAGCTTGACGGTACTTTATCAGCCCCAGCATTTT. Amino acid sequence: CASSLTVLYQPQHF.

This clonotype was observed many times. The chain combines TRBV7-2 with TRBJ1-4, with D unresolved. The CDR3 extends over 16 amino acids. Trimming removed 5 bases from V and 0 bases from J, with 13 bases in between. Germline lookup yields CDR1 SGHTA and CDR2 FQGNSA. The CDR3 coding sequence is TGTGCCAGCAGCCCAGTCGGCACAACAACTAATGAAAAACTGTTTTTT. This translates into CASSPVGTTTNEKLFF. The whole variable domain, remainder taken from reference TRBV7-2 and TRBJ1-4, is GAGVSQSPSNKVTEKGKDVELRCDPISGHTALYWYRQSLGQGLEFLIYFQGNSAPDKSGLPSDRFSAERTGGSVSTLTIQRTQQEDSAVYLCASSPVGTTTNEKLFFGSGTQLSVL.

The sample holds many counts of this clonotype. This rearrangement joins TRBV11-2 to TRBJ1-5; D not resolved. The CDR3 is made up of 14 amino acids. V lost 3 bases to trimming and J lost 1 base, with 7 bases between them. CDR1 and CDR2 from the germline V gene are SGHAT and FQNNGV. Written as DNA, the CDR3 is TGTGCCAGCAGCTTCGGGGTCAGCAATCAGCCCCAGCATTTT. This gives the protein CASSFGVSNQPQHF.

The genes are TRBV18 and TRBJ1-5; 9 bases match TRBD1. The CDR3 extends over 17 amino acids. With 6 bases clipped from V and 4 bases from J, the junction kept 13 bases outside the gene matches. Germline V CDR1 and CDR2: KGHSH, LQKENI. The CDR3, as DNA: TGTGCCAGCTCCCCCGGGACAGGGATCCGAGGAAATCAGCCCCAGCATTTT. Amino acids: CASSPGTGIRGNQPQHF.

This clonotype has at least ten counts. The V gene is TRBV7-2, the J gene TRBJ2-3; TRBD2 matches 10 bases. This CDR3 comprises 15 residues. V shed 4 bases and J 6 bases; nucleotides not matched to a gene: 7. Germline values: CDR1 SGHTA, CDR2 FQGNSA. Here the CDR3 reads CASSSQAGGPDTQYF. Written as DNA, the CDR3 is TGTGCCAGCAGCTCCCAAGCGGGGGGGCCTGATACGCAGTATTTT.

This chain links TRBV6-1 with TRBJ1-6, with D possibly matching TRBD1 (5 bases). Trimming removed 8 bases at V and 13 bases at J, with 12 bases between. The CDR3 sequence is 11 residues long. Germline values: CDR1 MNHNS, CDR2 SASEGT. This CDR3 reads CASGADAPLHF. The DNA for the CDR3 is TGTGCCAGCGGGGCGGACGCGCCCCTCCACTTT.

A single count supports this clonotype. The rearrangement uses TRBV5-1 and TRBJ1-1; D call uncertain. Trimming pared 4 bases from V and 1 base from J, leaving 11 bases between. Germline V gene lookup returns CDR1 SGHRS and CDR2 YFSETQ. The CDR3 consists of 14 residues. As DNA, the CDR3 is TGCGCCAGCAGCACGCTGGGTGGGAACACTGAAGCTTTCTTT. Translated, it gives CASSTLGGNTEAFF.

This clonotype showed up many times. The chain carries TRBV11-2 and TRBJ2-7, with D uncertain. Germline CDR1 SGHAT, CDR2 FQNNGV. This CDR3 region has 12 residues. V lost 5 bases and J lost 6, with 11 bases in between. The CDR3 region has the DNA TGTGCCAGCAGCCCCCCAGGTGGCGAGCAGTACTTC. Amino acid sequence: CASSPPGGEQYF. Looking up the rest from reference TRBV11-2 and TRBJ2-7 gives the full variable domain: EAGVAQSPRYKIIEKRQSVAFWCNPISGHATLYWYQQILGQGPKLLIQFQNNGVVDDSQLPKDRFSAERLKGVDSTLKIQPAKLEDSAVYLCASSPPGGEQYFGPGTRLTVT.